The 2 T cell receptor beta chains below all came from one sample that was sequenced in a study of beta chain features in type 1 diabetes. cDNA synthesis used the whole RNA isolate, giving expressed TCRB sequences. TCRdb's copy holds only in-frame clones and misses some; the assay was immunoSEQ multiplex PCR. The sample shows just over 600,000 clones, about 14% of them seen only once. Sequenced sample: naive CD4+ T cells from blood. The receptors shown here come from a man between 18 and 29 years old in good health.

For this clone: The junction differs from germline at one of its ends, possibly a read error. This chain uses TRBV5-1 with TRBJ1-6, with D unclear. Germline CDR1 and CDR2: SGHRS and YFSETQ. This CDR3 is built from 15 residues. The CDR3 spells CASSLIEGAASPLHF. CDR3 nucleotides: TGTGCCAGCAGCTTGATTGAGGGAGCTGCTTCACCCCTCCACTTT.

The rearrangement joins TRBV5-4 to TRBJ1-1; no clear D gene. The germline gives CDR1 SGHNT, CDR2 YYREEE (reference sequence). The CDR3 extends over 15 amino acids. V shed 4 bases and J shed 4 bases, with 17 bases lying between them. The chain's CDR3 is CASSLPPEGGTEAFF. The CDR3 DNA follows: TGTGCCAGCAGCCTGCCCCCCGAGGGAGGCACTGAAGCTTTCTTT. The entire variable domain, with the rest obtained from reference TRBV5-4 and TRBJ1-1, is as follows: ETGVTQSPTHLIKTRGQQVTLRCSSQSGHNTVSWYQQALGQGPQFIFQYYREEENGRGNFPPRFSGLQFPNYSSELNVNALELDDSALYLCASSLPPEGGTEAFFGQGTRLTVV.